This TCR beta chain was captured by sequencing in a study of T cell repertoires in cytomegalovirus infection (dated by TCRdb to about 2019). Background for the entire study: Alongside well-studied HLA-B-restricted epitopes, the peptide stimulations were aimed at recently identified HLA-C-restricted CMV epitopes, whose presentation resists viral immunomodulation. Donor HLA type was relevant to the analysis, because carriage of CMV infection together with the matching HLA type was indicated by public TCR beta signatures.

General findings and caveats noted by the study authors: In the ex vivo response, HLA-C-restricted CMV-specific TCR beta clonotypes were dominant, and in two of eight donors the single most frequent clonotype came from this HLA-C-restricted group. In both this cohort and an independent approximately 400-donor cohort, the cumulative frequency of public TCR beta family members distinguished carriers of CMV infection plus the relevant HLA type.

Reads for this sample came from an Illumina HiSeq 1500. TCRdb reanalyzed the raw reads on its own, using fastp at Q25 for trimming and MiXCR for clone calling, and kept in-frame beta chains. One record per CDR3 amino acid sequence lists the most common genes and DNA. The sample table contains about 830,000 distinct CDR3 sequences; only one count was recorded for over 25% of them. The ten largest clonotypes hold 12% of the sample. Concerning this clonotype: There is no known antigen for this receptor. Base qualities were left out, and no much larger clone turns up one base away.

This specimen's treatment or condition label, per the study, means: in vitro stimulation with specific CMV peptide epitopes to enrich CMV-specific T cells. As encoded in the germline V gene (reference sequence), CDR1 is SEHNR while CDR2 is FQNEAQ. The junction shows trimming of 5 bases on V and 1 base on J, plus 20 bases between the germline ends. Its CDR3 holds 17 amino acids, cysteine through phenylalanine. Of all the DNA, just the CDR3 is kept, 51 bases in frame from base 1. Sequenced here: cultured CD8+ T cells from PBMCs, sampled from culture after CMV antigen stimulation. The receptor comes from a human donor in good health (CMV status not recorded). Some clones in this sample may be carry-over from other donors' samples. Recombination connected TRBV7-9 to TRBJ1-1; no D gene call is confident. The CDR3 is CASSPRLTARRNTEAFF. The sequenced DNA: TGTGCCAGCAGCCCGAGGCTCACCGCGAGACGGAACACTGAAGCTTTCTTT.